The next 9 T cell receptor beta chains were all read from a single sample in a study of blood T cell repertoires in COVID-19. TCRdb keeps only in-frame clones here, not all; method: immunoSEQ multiplex PCR. The repertoire has almost 350,000 clones, around nine tenths of them found once; the top ten carry approximately 0.97%. What was sequenced was PBMCs or T cells enriched from blood (not recorded which). The receptor set was obtained from a woman in her 30s who had been exposed to COVID-19.

In its sample, this clone was seen once. V gene TRBV6-5 combines with J gene TRBJ2-5; possibly TRBD1 for D (6 bases). The V and J ends lost 7 bases and 5 bases respectively, with 20 bases between them. The CDR3 sequence is 15 residues long. Germline V gives CDR1 MNHEY, CDR2 SVGAGI. The CDR3 here is CASTRTVAGEETQYF. The CDR3 region has the DNA TGTGCCAGCACCAGGACAGTAGCTGGGGAGGAGACCCAGTACTTC.

The chain is built from TRBV6-5 and TRBJ2-7; 12 nucleotides match TRBD2. V gave up 8 bases and J gave up 3 bases; unmatched junction bases: 8. CDR1 and CDR2 from the germline V gene are MNHEY and SVGAGI. The CDR3 is 15 residues long. CDR3 nucleotides: TGTGCCAGCGGGACTAGCGGGTATACCGGCTACGAGCAGTACTTC. Its protein product is CASGTSGYTGYEQYF.

The chain employs TRBV24-1 and TRBJ1-5; D uncertain. CDR3 length equals 13 residues. Germline values: CDR1 KGHDR, CDR2 SFDVKD. Trimming cost V 6 bases and J 0 bases, with 5 bases left between them. This chain's CDR3 is CATSSNSNQPQHF. CDR3 DNA sequence: TGTGCCACCAGTTCAAATAGCAATCAGCCCCAGCATTTT.

This sequence joins TRBV27 and TRBJ1-2; D is possibly TRBD1 (6 bases). Trimming cost V 4 bases and J 3 bases, with 15 bases left between them. Germline loops: CDR1 MNHEY, CDR2 SMNVEV (reference sequence). The CDR3 contains 15 residues. The CDR3 nucleotides read TGTGCCAGCAGTTCATGGGGGGCGGGGGACTATGGCTACACCTTC. This encodes CASSSWGAGDYGYTF.

This clone occurred a few times. The chain employs TRBV5-1 and TRBJ1-4; the match to TRBD1 covers 8 bases. J lost 5 bases, V lost 10 bases, and 10 bases had no gene match. The germline gives CDR1 SGHRS, CDR2 YFSETQ. The CDR3 is 14 amino acids. CDR3 sequence reads: CASRTGTGNEKLFF. The CDR3 DNA reads as TGCGCCTCCCGTACCGGGACAGGCAATGAAAAACTGTTTTTT. Based on the CDR3 plus reference TRBV5-1 and TRBJ1-4, the full variable domain is KAGVTQTPRYLIKTRGQQVTLSCSPISGHRSVSWYQQTPGQGLQFLFEYFSETQRNKGNFPGRFSGRQFSNSRSEMNVSTLELGDSALYLCASRTGTGNEKLFFGSGTQLSVL.

The chain combines TRBV5-1 with TRBJ2-3; no reliable D call. V was cut by 4 bases and J by 2 bases, with 14 bases left in between. The germline V gene has CDR1 SGHRS and CDR2 YFSETQ. The CDR3 is made up of 15 amino acids. Here the CDR3 reads CASSLQTDPTDTQYF. The CDR3 DNA is TGCGCCAGCAGCCTCCAAACTGATCCCACAGATACGCAGTATTTT.

This chain joins TRBV5-6 and TRBJ2-7, with D possibly being TRBD1 (6 bases). Germline CDR1 and CDR2: SGHDT and YYEEEE. Trimming removed 0 bases at V and 2 bases at J, with 9 bases between. CDR3 length: 14 amino acids. DNA of the CDR3: TGTGCCAGCAGCTTGGAACAGGGCCCCTACGAGCAGTACTTC. It translates to CASSLEQGPYEQYF.

This chain joins TRBV7-3 and TRBJ1-6; 7 nucleotides agree with TRBD1. Germline V lookup: CDR1 SGHTA, CDR2 FQGTGA. The CDR3 sequence is 15 residues long. V lost 3 bases and J lost 7; bases outside the gene matches: 6. CDR3 region: CASSLGQSWNSPLHF. Written as DNA, the CDR3 is TGTGCCAGCAGCTTGGGACAGTCGTGGAATTCACCCCTCCACTTT.

The rearrangement links TRBV9 to TRBJ1-6; a weak D match, TRBD1 (6 bases). The CDR3 has 16 amino acids. Germline-derived CDR1 and CDR2 are SGDLS and YYNGEE. The V end lost 6 bases, the J end lost 5 bases, and 18 bases lay between the germline ends. The CDR3 DNA follows: TGTGCCAGCACCACAACAGGGCTCAGAAATAATTCACCCCTCCACTTT. Translated, it gives CASTTTGLRNNSPLHF.